This T cell receptor (beta chain) came from a study of blood T cell repertoires in COVID-19. About the research overall: The United States, Italy and Spain were the sources of the acute and convalescent COVID-19 samples.

V was clipped by 6 bases and J by 10 bases; unmatched bases: 8. This CDR3 contains 15 residues. The germline gives CDR1 MNHEY, CDR2 SMNVEV (reference sequence). As originally analysed: Amplified reference gene primers provided the basis for estimating nucleated cell counts. The protocol was immunoSEQ multiplex PCR, while the TCRdb copy is restricted to in-frame clones and leaves out a portion. The V and J calls and clone size are taken from that table; D and trimming were inferred from the DNA. The profile shows 200,000 to 250,000 clones, around 84% of them singletons. The source is an elderly man with acute or convalescent COVID-19. Sequencing was performed on peripheral blood. V usage is TRBV27 and J usage is TRBJ1-6; 11 nucleotides align to TRBD1. The CDR3 sequence: CASRPLGQGGSPLHF. As DNA, the CDR3 is TGTGCCAGCAGACCCCTGGGACAGGGGGGATCACCCCTCCACTTT.